This TCR beta chain is drawn from a study of CD8 T cells in Susac syndrome. Sequencing of TCR beta covered CD8+ and CD4+ T cells obtained from blood. The RNA input was 0.5 to 1 ug, and it was reverse transcribed with random hexamers. By means of immunoSEQ multiplex PCR, TCR beta CDR3 spanning 54 Vbeta and 13 Jbeta underwent amplification. MiXCR, applied by TCRdb to the immunoSEQ multiplex PCR reads, yields one record per CDR3 protein. The table has about 200,000 distinct CDR3 sequences, 85% to 95% seen once; the top ten hold 0.095% to 0.12%. Sequenced material: CD4+ T cells from PBMCs. The clonotype was recovered from a human donor in good health.

Here the CDR3 reads CASSSGQGEDSPLHF. The CDR3 bases are TGTGCCAGCAGCTCAGGACAGGGGGAGGATTCACCCCTCCACTTT. The chain employs TRBV7-9 and TRBJ1-6; 10 bases are shared with TRBD1. This CDR3 region has 15 residues. The J segment lost 8 bases and the V segment lost 4 bases, leaving 5 bases of the junction unmatched. CDR1 and CDR2 from the germline V gene are SEHNR and FQNEAQ (reference sequence).